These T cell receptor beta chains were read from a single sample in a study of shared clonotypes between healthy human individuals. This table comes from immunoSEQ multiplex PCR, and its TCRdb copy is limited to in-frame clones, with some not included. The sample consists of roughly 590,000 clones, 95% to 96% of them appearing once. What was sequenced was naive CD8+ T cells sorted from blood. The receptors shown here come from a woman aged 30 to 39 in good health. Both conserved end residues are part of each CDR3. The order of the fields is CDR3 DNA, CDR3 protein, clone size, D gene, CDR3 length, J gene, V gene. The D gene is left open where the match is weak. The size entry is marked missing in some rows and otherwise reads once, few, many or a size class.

CDR3 DNA: TGTGCCAGCAGCTTAGGACTAGTCGTAGATACGCAGTATTTT; CDR3 protein: CASSLGLVVDTQYF; clone size: NA; D gene: NA; CDR3 length: 14; J gene: TRBJ2-3; V gene: TRBV13
CDR3 DNA: TGTGCCAGTAGTCTCCGGGACACCTCCTACGAGCAGTACTTC; CDR3 protein: CASSLRDTSYEQYF; clone size: NA; D gene: NA; CDR3 length: 14; J gene: TRBJ2-7; V gene: TRBV19
CDR3 DNA: TGTGCCAGCAGCGGGGGACTCCGAGGTGCTTCACCCCTCCACTTT; CDR3 protein: CASSGGLRGASPLHF; clone size: NA; D gene: NA; CDR3 length: 15; J gene: TRBJ1-6; V gene: TRBV9
CDR3 DNA: TGTGCCAGCAGGATTACGGGGGTCCACTACGAGCAGTACTTC; CDR3 protein: CASRITGVHYEQYF; clone size: NA; D gene: NA; CDR3 length: 14; J gene: TRBJ2-7; V gene: TRBV6-5
CDR3 DNA: TGTGCCAGCAGCCAGACCGGTTCAATGGGAAGGAATGAGCAGTTCTTC; CDR3 protein: CASSQTGSMGRNEQFF; clone size: NA; D gene: NA; CDR3 length: 16; J gene: TRBJ2-1; V gene: TRBV13
CDR3 DNA: TGCAGCGTTGAAGACGGACTAGCGGGAGGAAACTCCTACAATGAGCAGTTCTTC; CDR3 protein: CSVEDGLAGGNSYNEQFF; clone size: NA; D gene: TRBD2; CDR3 length: 18; J gene: TRBJ2-1; V gene: TRBV29-1
CDR3 DNA: TGCAGCGTTATTCTCCCATTCGGGGTATTGGGGGGCACTGAAGCTTTCTTT; CDR3 protein: CSVILPFGVLGGTEAFF; clone size: NA; D gene: NA; CDR3 length: 17; J gene: TRBJ1-1; V gene: TRBV29-1
CDR3 DNA: TGTGCCTGGAGTGGGGGACTAGCTGCAAATGACTACGAGCAGTACTTC; CDR3 protein: CAWSGGLAANDYEQYF; clone size: NA; D gene: TRBD2; CDR3 length: 16; J gene: TRBJ2-7; V gene: TRBV30
CDR3 DNA: TGCGCCAGCAGGGGAGCGGGGCACTCCTACGAGCAGTACTTC; CDR3 protein: CASRGAGHSYEQYF; clone size: NA; D gene: TRBD2; CDR3 length: 14; J gene: TRBJ2-7; V gene: TRBV10-2
CDR3 DNA: TGCAGCGTTGGTAAAGACACTGAAGCTTTCTTT; CDR3 protein: CSVGKDTEAFF; clone size: NA; D gene: NA; CDR3 length: 11; J gene: TRBJ1-1; V gene: TRBV29-1
CDR3 DNA: TGCAGCGTTGTCGGCGGAGAAAAACTGTTTTTT; CDR3 protein: CSVVGGEKLFF; clone size: NA; D gene: NA; CDR3 length: 11; J gene: TRBJ1-4; V gene: TRBV29-1
CDR3 DNA: TGTGCCAGCAGTCTACTCTTCGAAGGGGGGGAAAAACTGTTTTTT; CDR3 protein: CASSLLFEGGEKLFF; clone size: NA; D gene: NA; CDR3 length: 15; J gene: TRBJ1-4; V gene: TRBV6-5
CDR3 DNA: TGTGCCAGCAGCTTAGCCCACCGGGGACTAGCTCAAAACATTCAGTACTTC; CDR3 protein: CASSLAHRGLAQNIQYF; clone size: NA; D gene: TRBD2; CDR3 length: 17; J gene: TRBJ2-4; V gene: TRBV7-2
CDR3 DNA: TGTGCCAGCAGCCAAGATCGTGGGCCTCTACACACAGATACGCAGTATTTT; CDR3 protein: CASSQDRGPLHTDTQYF; clone size: NA; D gene: NA; CDR3 length: 17; J gene: TRBJ2-3; V gene: TRBV14
CDR3 DNA: TGTGCCAGCAGCCATCAGGTAGAGAAGGGGATGTCCTACAATGAGCAGTTCTTC; CDR3 protein: CASSHQVEKGMSYNEQFF; clone size: NA; D gene: NA; CDR3 length: 18; J gene: TRBJ2-1; V gene: TRBV9
CDR3 DNA: TGCGCCAGCAGCGGAGGACAGGCGACAAAACCCTACGAGCAGTACTTC; CDR3 protein: CASSGGQATKPYEQYF; clone size: NA; D gene: TRBD1; CDR3 length: 16; J gene: TRBJ2-7; V gene: TRBV5-1
CDR3 DNA: TGTGCCAGCAGCTTATCGGTTATCTTT; CDR3 protein: CASSLSVIF; clone size: NA; D gene: NA; CDR3 length: 9; J gene: TRBJ1-1; V gene: TRBV5-8
CDR3 DNA: TGTGCCAGCAGCTTGGAGGTTCTGGGAAGCACTGAAGCTTTCTTT; CDR3 protein: CASSLEVLGSTEAFF; clone size: NA; D gene: NA; CDR3 length: 15; J gene: TRBJ1-1; V gene: TRBV7-6
CDR3 DNA: TGTGCCAGCGGAACAGGGGAGTTCAACGAGCAGTACTTC; CDR3 protein: CASGTGEFNEQYF; clone size: NA; D gene: TRBD1; CDR3 length: 13; J gene: TRBJ2-7; V gene: TRBV6-5
CDR3 DNA: TGTGCCAGCAGCTTAGGCCTTGGGGGGCGGGAAGATACGCAGTATTTT; CDR3 protein: CASSLGLGGREDTQYF; clone size: NA; D gene: NA; CDR3 length: 16; J gene: TRBJ2-3; V gene: TRBV13
CDR3 DNA: TGTGCCAGCAGCCAAGCATGGGTAGGAAAAAATCAGCCCCAGCATTTT; CDR3 protein: CASSQAWVGKNQPQHF; clone size: once; D gene: NA; CDR3 length: 16; J gene: TRBJ1-5; V gene: TRBV4-2
CDR3 DNA: TGTGCCAGCAGCTCTACAGGGTTAGAGCAGCCCCAGCATTTT; CDR3 protein: CASSSTGLEQPQHF; clone size: NA; D gene: NA; CDR3 length: 14; J gene: TRBJ1-5; V gene: TRBV27
CDR3 DNA: TGTGCCAGCAGCCCATGGACAGGGATGAACACTGAAGCTTTCTTT; CDR3 protein: CASSPWTGMNTEAFF; clone size: NA; D gene: TRBD1; CDR3 length: 15; J gene: TRBJ1-1; V gene: TRBV13
CDR3 DNA: TGTGCCAGCAGTTACTCGATGGGGGAGAAATACTATGGCTACACCTTC; CDR3 protein: CASSYSMGEKYYGYTF; clone size: NA; D gene: NA; CDR3 length: 16; J gene: TRBJ1-2; V gene: TRBV6-5
CDR3 DNA: TGTGCTCTGCCGGTGGGCGGGAGAAGGAAGAATGAGCAGTTCTTC; CDR3 protein: CALPVGGRRKNEQFF; clone size: NA; D gene: TRBD2; CDR3 length: 15; J gene: TRBJ2-1; V gene: TRBV12-5
CDR3 DNA: TGTGCCAGCAGTTTATTGTCGGTAGATCAAGAGCAGTACTTC; CDR3 protein: CASSLLSVDQEQYF; clone size: NA; D gene: NA; CDR3 length: 14; J gene: TRBJ2-7; V gene: TRBV28
CDR3 DNA: TGTGCCAGCAGCTGGCAAGGCACAGATACGCAGTATTTT; CDR3 protein: CASSWQGTDTQYF; clone size: NA; D gene: NA; CDR3 length: 13; J gene: TRBJ2-3; V gene: TRBV28
CDR3 DNA: TGTGCCAGCAGTCTATCGGGACAGCTGAAGACTGAAGCTTTCTTT; CDR3 protein: CASSLSGQLKTEAFF; clone size: NA; D gene: TRBD1; CDR3 length: 15; J gene: TRBJ1-1; V gene: TRBV28
CDR3 DNA: TGCAGCGTTGAGGAAGAAAATCAGCCCCAGCATTTT; CDR3 protein: CSVEEENQPQHF; clone size: NA; D gene: NA; CDR3 length: 12; J gene: TRBJ1-5; V gene: TRBV29-1
CDR3 DNA: TGTGCCAGCAGTTCATTACTAGCGTCCTACAATGAGCAGTTCTTC; CDR3 protein: CASSSLLASYNEQFF; clone size: NA; D gene: TRBD2; CDR3 length: 15; J gene: TRBJ2-1; V gene: TRBV28
CDR3 DNA: TGCGCCAGCAGCCAATCAATAGCGGGAGGCTCCTACAATGAGCAGTTCTTC; CDR3 protein: CASSQSIAGGSYNEQFF; clone size: NA; D gene: TRBD2; CDR3 length: 17; J gene: TRBJ2-1; V gene: TRBV4-1
CDR3 DNA: TGTGCCACCAGCGATCCCTCGGAGCGGGTGGGCTACGAGCAGTACTTC; CDR3 protein: CATSDPSERVGYEQYF; clone size: NA; D gene: NA; CDR3 length: 16; J gene: TRBJ2-7; V gene: TRBV15
CDR3 DNA: TGTGCCAGCAGCCAAGATCTGGAGTTACCCCCCACGGCGTCGCAGTATTTT; CDR3 protein: CASSQDLELPPTASQYF; clone size: NA; D gene: NA; CDR3 length: 17; J gene: TRBJ2-3; V gene: TRBV4-2
CDR3 DNA: TGTGCCAGCAGTCCCGGGACTAGCGGGAGTATGGAGACCCAGTACTTC; CDR3 protein: CASSPGTSGSMETQYF; clone size: NA; D gene: TRBD2; CDR3 length: 16; J gene: TRBJ2-5; V gene: TRBV5-8
CDR3 DNA: TGTGCCAGCAGCGGACCGGAGGTAGCTGTCGGCTATGGCTACACCTTC; CDR3 protein: CASSGPEVAVGYGYTF; clone size: NA; D gene: NA; CDR3 length: 16; J gene: TRBJ1-2; V gene: TRBV9
CDR3 DNA: TGTGCCAGCAGTTACTCTGCGGGAGAGACCTACAATGAGCAGTTCTTC; CDR3 protein: CASSYSAGETYNEQFF; clone size: NA; D gene: TRBD2; CDR3 length: 16; J gene: TRBJ2-1; V gene: TRBV6-5
CDR3 DNA: TGCGCCAGCAGTGAGTCGCCAAGGTCAGCCTATAGCTACACCTTC; CDR3 protein: CASSESPRSAYSYTF; clone size: NA; D gene: NA; CDR3 length: 15; J gene: TRBJ1-2; V gene: TRBV10-2
CDR3 DNA: TGTGCCAGCAACCCCGGACTTCAAAAAGAGACCCAGTACTTC; CDR3 protein: CASNPGLQKETQYF; clone size: NA; D gene: NA; CDR3 length: 14; J gene: TRBJ2-5; V gene: TRBV28
CDR3 DNA: TGTGCCAGCAGCTTAGAGTCGGACAGGGTCGGGGATGAGCAGTTCTTC; CDR3 protein: CASSLESDRVGDEQFF; clone size: NA; D gene: TRBD1; CDR3 length: 16; J gene: TRBJ2-1; V gene: TRBV11-2
CDR3 DNA: TGTGCCAGTAGTAAGCAGGGAGCCGGGGAGCTGTTTTTT; CDR3 protein: CASSKQGAGELFF; clone size: few; D gene: NA; CDR3 length: 13; J gene: TRBJ2-2; V gene: TRBV19
CDR3 DNA: TGTGCCAGCCGACTGACAGGGAATAACCAGCCCCAGCATTTT; CDR3 protein: CASRLTGNNQPQHF; clone size: NA; D gene: TRBD1; CDR3 length: 14; J gene: TRBJ1-5; V gene: TRBV6-5
CDR3 DNA: TGTGCCAGCAGCCTAGTTAGCGGGGGCTCCTACAATGAGCAGTTCTTC; CDR3 protein: CASSLVSGGSYNEQFF; clone size: NA; D gene: TRBD2; CDR3 length: 16; J gene: TRBJ2-1; V gene: TRBV13
CDR3 DNA: TGTGCCAGCAGCCTTTACGCGACTAGCGGGACATCCTACGAGCAGTACTTC; CDR3 protein: CASSLYATSGTSYEQYF; clone size: NA; D gene: TRBD2; CDR3 length: 17; J gene: TRBJ2-7; V gene: TRBV5-6
CDR3 DNA: TGTGCCAGCAGCGGCAGTGAAAATGAAGCTTTCTTT; CDR3 protein: CASSGSENEAFF; clone size: NA; D gene: NA; CDR3 length: 12; J gene: TRBJ1-1; V gene: TRBV7-6
CDR3 DNA: TGTGCCAGTAGTATCTATGATGTAGCAGGTCAGCCCCAGCATTTT; CDR3 protein: CASSIYDVAGQPQHF; clone size: once; D gene: NA; CDR3 length: 15; J gene: TRBJ1-5; V gene: TRBV19
CDR3 DNA: TGTGCCACAGGGGGAGTGGGCTTCACAGATACGCAGTATTTT; CDR3 protein: CATGGVGFTDTQYF; clone size: NA; D gene: TRBD1; CDR3 length: 14; J gene: TRBJ2-3; V gene: TRBV28
CDR3 DNA: TGTGCCAGCATCCCGGGACTAGCGGGAGAGGGTTCCTACGAGCAGTACTTC; CDR3 protein: CASIPGLAGEGSYEQYF; clone size: NA; D gene: TRBD2; CDR3 length: 17; J gene: TRBJ2-7; V gene: TRBV2
CDR3 DNA: TGCAGCGTTGAAGATCTGGCCTCGGGCGAGCAGTACTTC; CDR3 protein: CSVEDLASGEQYF; clone size: NA; D gene: NA; CDR3 length: 13; J gene: TRBJ2-7; V gene: TRBV29-1
CDR3 DNA: TGTGCCAGCAGCTTGGCCGGGGGGAACACTGAAGCTTTCTTT; CDR3 protein: CASSLAGGNTEAFF; clone size: NA; D gene: NA; CDR3 length: 14; J gene: TRBJ1-1; V gene: TRBV5-6
CDR3 DNA: TGTGCCAGCAGCTTGGTACGGACGTACGGGGAGCAGTTCTTC; CDR3 protein: CASSLVRTYGEQFF; clone size: NA; D gene: NA; CDR3 length: 14; J gene: TRBJ2-1; V gene: TRBV5-6
CDR3 DNA: TGTGCCAGCAGCCCCCTACAGACAGGTCATATGAACACTGAAGCTTTCTTT; CDR3 protein: CASSPLQTGHMNTEAFF; clone size: NA; D gene: NA; CDR3 length: 17; J gene: TRBJ1-1; V gene: TRBV28
CDR3 DNA: TGCGCCAGCAGCCAAAACTCAGGGAGTGAGCAGTACTTC; CDR3 protein: CASSQNSGSEQYF; clone size: NA; D gene: NA; CDR3 length: 13; J gene: TRBJ2-7; V gene: TRBV4-1
CDR3 DNA: TGTGCCAGCAGCACGGGACTAGCGGGACACAATGAGCAGTTCTTC; CDR3 protein: CASSTGLAGHNEQFF; clone size: NA; D gene: TRBD2; CDR3 length: 15; J gene: TRBJ2-1; V gene: TRBV6-5
CDR3 DNA: TGTGCCAGTAGCGGGGAGGGCTTACCCGGAGATACGCAGTATTTT; CDR3 protein: CASSGEGLPGDTQYF; clone size: NA; D gene: TRBD2; CDR3 length: 15; J gene: TRBJ2-3; V gene: TRBV19
CDR3 DNA: TGTGCCAGCAGTGGTCTGGGTAAAGCTCAGACCCAGTACTTC; CDR3 protein: CASSGLGKAQTQYF; clone size: NA; D gene: NA; CDR3 length: 14; J gene: TRBJ2-5; V gene: TRBV27
CDR3 DNA: TGTGCCAGCAGCCACCCCGTTGCTAGCGAGGAGAATGAGCAGTTCTTC; CDR3 protein: CASSHPVASEENEQFF; clone size: NA; D gene: NA; CDR3 length: 16; J gene: TRBJ2-1; V gene: TRBV4-2
CDR3 DNA: TGTGCCAGCGCAGCAATCGTGGGGGCGCCTCATATGAACACCGGGGAGCTGTTTTTT; CDR3 protein: CASAAIVGAPHMNTGELFF; clone size: NA; D gene: NA; CDR3 length: 19; J gene: TRBJ2-2; V gene: TRBV7-9
CDR3 DNA: TGCGCCAGCAGTGAGTCCTATTACCAAGAGACCCAGTACTTC; CDR3 protein: CASSESYYQETQYF; clone size: once; D gene: NA; CDR3 length: 14; J gene: TRBJ2-5; V gene: TRBV10-1
CDR3 DNA: TGTGCCAGTAGTAAGTGGCCGTTGAACACTGAAGCTTTCTTT; CDR3 protein: CASSKWPLNTEAFF; clone size: NA; D gene: NA; CDR3 length: 14; J gene: TRBJ1-1; V gene: TRBV19